This TCR beta chain was obtained from a study of immune heterogeneity within non-small cell lung tumors. Using 32 V and 13 J primers, multiplex PCR amplified TCR beta CDR3. Each CDR3 protein gets one entry after TCRdb re-called the multiplex PCR reads with MiXCR. There are 6,500 or so distinct CDR3 sequences in the sample; roughly a fifth occur only once, and more than 11% lies in the top ten. Samples each supplied approximately 0.55 ug of bulk tumor genomic DNA as template. Surgeons took several biopsies per primary tumor, spaced far apart, during surgery. Their non-small cell lung cancer was newly diagnosed and untreated, and the patients underwent curative surgery. Germline V CDR1 and CDR2: SGHDN, FVKESK. The CDR3 consists of 13 residues. V lost 4 bases to trimming and J lost 8 bases, with 14 bases between them.

This receptor was identified in a female donor with non-small cell lung cancer. Sequences were obtained from lung tumor tissue. The J gene is TRBJ1-1, the V gene TRBV14; no definite D call. DNA of the CDR3: TGTGCCAGCAGCCCCCGAATGGGCCGGGAAGCTTTCTTT. It codes for CASSPRMGREAFF.